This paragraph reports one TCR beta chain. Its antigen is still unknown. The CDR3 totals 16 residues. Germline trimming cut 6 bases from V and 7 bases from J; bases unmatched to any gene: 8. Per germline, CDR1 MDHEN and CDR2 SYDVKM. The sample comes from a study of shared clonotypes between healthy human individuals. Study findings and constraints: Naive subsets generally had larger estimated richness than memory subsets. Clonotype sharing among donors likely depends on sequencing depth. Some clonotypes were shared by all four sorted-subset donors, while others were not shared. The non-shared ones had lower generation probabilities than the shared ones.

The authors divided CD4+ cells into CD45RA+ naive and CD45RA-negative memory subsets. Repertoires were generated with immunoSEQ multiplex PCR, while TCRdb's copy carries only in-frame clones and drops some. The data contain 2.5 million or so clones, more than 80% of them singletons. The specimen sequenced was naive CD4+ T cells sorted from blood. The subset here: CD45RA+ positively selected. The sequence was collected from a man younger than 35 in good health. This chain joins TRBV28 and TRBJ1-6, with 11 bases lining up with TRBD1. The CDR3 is CASSPGTGGFNSPLHF. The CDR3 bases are TGTGCCAGCAGCCCAGGGACAGGGGGATTCAATTCACCCCTCCACTTT.